The 28 T cell receptor beta chains below all came from one sample that was sequenced in a study of cytomegalovirus exposure and HLA in healthy donors. PCR amplification relied on 60 Vbeta primers (plus 13 Jbeta primers). TCRdb's copy holds only in-frame clones and misses some; the assay was immunoSEQ multiplex PCR. The data hold approximately 140,000 clones, with around 80% observed a single time. The sequencing sample was made of PBMCs. Receptor source: a man younger than 45 in good health and CMV-seronegative.

In its sample, this clone was seen a few times. V is TRBV5-5 and J is TRBJ1-1; 12 positions agree with TRBD1. This CDR3 spans 18 amino acids. The ends lost 4 bases at V and 4 bases at J; junction bases unmatched: 14. Germline CDR1 is SGHKS and CDR2 is YYEKEE (reference sequence). The CDR3 nucleotides are TGTGCCAGCAGCGCGAGGGACAGGGGGCGATTCTTGGGCACTGAAGCTTTCTTT. It yields the protein CASSARDRGRFLGTEAFF.

The chain couples TRBV6-1 to TRBJ1-1; possible D gene TRBD1, 6 bases. The germline V gene has CDR1 MNHNS and CDR2 SASEGT. CDR3 length equals 14 residues. Trimming shortened V by 6 bases and J by 3 bases, and 14 bases separated the two germline ends. The CDR3 sequence is CASRKQGMDTEAFF. CDR3 bases: TGTGCCAGCAGAAAACAGGGCATGGACACTGAAGCTTTCTTT.

The chain links TRBV6-5 to TRBJ2-5; 9 nucleotides align to TRBD2. Losses at the gene ends were 9 bases for V and 1 base for J; bases not matched to a gene: 6. This CDR3 comprises 14 residues. CDR1 and CDR2 (germline): MNHEY, SVGAGI. CDR3 DNA: TGTGCCAGTAACCTAGCGGGGCCCCAAGAGACCCAGTACTTC. It yields the protein CASNLAGPQETQYF.

The V gene is TRBV7-3, the J gene TRBJ2-3; TRBD1 agrees at 7 bases. V trimming: 2 bases; J trimming: 1 base; junction bases outside the gene matches: 6. The CDR3 is 16 amino acids. In germline, CDR1 is SGHTA, CDR2 FQGTGA. The CDR3 DNA reads as TGTGCCAGCAGCTTATTCGACAGGGCTGGCACAGATACGCAGTATTTT. This sequence encodes CASSLFDRAGTDTQYF.

V usage is TRBV2 and J usage is TRBJ1-2; TRBD1 agrees at 7 bases. CDR1 is SNHLY, CDR2 FYNNEI, per germline. The CDR3 has 14 residues. With V trimmed by 6 bases and J by 3 bases, 7 bases remained unmatched. The CDR3 protein is CASRGDSHDYGYTF. CDR3 nucleotide sequence: TGTGCCAGCAGAGGGGACAGCCACGACTATGGCTACACCTTC. Together with reference TRBV2 and TRBJ1-2, the CDR3 gives the full variable domain: EPEVTQTPSHQVTQMGQEVILRCVPISNHLYFYWYRQILGQKVEFLVSFYNNEISEKSEIFDDQFSVERPDGSNFTLKIRSTKLEDSAMYFCASRGDSHDYGYTFGSGTRLTVV.

This chain connects TRBV28 to TRBJ2-7; 11 bases are a match to TRBD1. CDR1 MDHEN and CDR2 SYDVKM come from the germline V gene. V gave up 6 bases and J gave up 1 base; unmatched junction bases: 8. The CDR3 consists of 16 residues. In DNA, the CDR3 is TGTGCCAGCAGCTCATCCGGGACAGGGGGTTCCTACGAGCAGTACTTC. Protein sequence: CASSSSGTGGSYEQYF.

The chain is built from TRBV5-1 and TRBJ2-7, with 7 bases identical to TRBD1. CDR3 length: 15 residues. After removal of 0 bases from V and 2 bases from J, the junction contained 5 bases not matched to a gene. CDR1 and CDR2 (germline): SGHRS, YFSETQ. The CDR3 DNA reads TGCGCCAGCAGCTTGGTTGACAGGGACCCCTACGAGCAGTACTTC. This sequence encodes CASSLVDRDPYEQYF.

The chain joins TRBV5-4 to TRBJ2-5; TRBD2 agrees at 15 bases. The CDR3 covers 16 residues. In germline, CDR1 is SGHNT, CDR2 YYREEE (reference sequence). J lost 6 bases, V lost 4 bases, and 7 bases had no gene match. CDR3 region: CASSPGLAGGPKTQYF. In DNA form, the CDR3 reads TGTGCCAGCAGCCCCGGACTAGCGGGGGGGCCTAAGACCCAGTACTTC.

The V gene is TRBV5-4, the J gene TRBJ1-1; 7 nucleotides line up with TRBD1. CDR3 length: 15 residues. Per the germline V gene, CDR1 is SGHNT and CDR2 is YYREEE (reference sequence). The V and J ends lost 5 bases and 0 bases, in that order; junction bases with no gene match: 7. The CDR3 is CASRESGQLNTEAFF. In DNA form, the CDR3 reads TGTGCCAGCAGGGAATCGGGACAGCTGAACACTGAAGCTTTCTTT.

With regard to this clone: Other DNA sequences of this sample code for an identical CDR3. The chain joins TRBV18 to TRBJ2-7, with a tentative D call TRBD2 (6 bases). V was cut by 2 bases and J by 2 bases, with 10 bases left in between. The germline CDR1 and CDR2 sequences are KGHSH and LQKENI. This CDR3 is built from 14 residues. The CDR3 reads CASSPGTSTYEQYF. The CDR3 DNA is TGTGCCAGCTCACCAGGGACTTCTACCTACGAGCAGTACTTC.

CDR3 residues: CASSYTISYEQYF. As DNA, the CDR3 is TGTGCCAGCAGTTACACAATCAGTTACGAGCAGTACTTC. The chain is built from TRBV6-5 and TRBJ2-7, with no clear D. In germline, CDR1 is MNHEY, CDR2 SVGAGI. This CDR3 contains 13 residues. Trimming took off 2 bases at V and 4 bases at J, with 9 bases between the two ends.

The chain joins TRBV4-2 to TRBJ2-2, with 8 bases matching TRBD2. The CDR3 consists of 17 residues. Germline V gene sequence: CDR1 LGHNA, CDR2 YNFKEQ. V gave up 4 bases and J gave up 4 bases; unmatched junction bases: 11. CDR3 bases: TGTGCCAGCAGCCTAAGTTCGCGGGGGGTTGGCACCGGGGAGCTGTTTTTT. It yields the protein CASSLSSRGVGTGELFF.

The chain links TRBV7-9 to TRBJ2-1; TRBD2 matches at 13 bases. Germline CDR1 SEHNR, CDR2 FQNEAQ (reference sequence). V trimming: 5 bases; J trimming: 7 bases; junction bases outside the gene matches: 5. The CDR3 length is 15 residues. In nucleotides, the CDR3 is TGTGCCAGCAGCCCACCGGGACTAGCGGGGAATGAGCAGTTCTTC. Protein sequence: CASSPPGLAGNEQFF.

The J gene is TRBJ2-7, the V gene TRBV4-1; TRBD1 aligns across 8 bases. The ends lost 4 bases at V and 2 bases at J; junction bases unmatched: 16. Germline loops: CDR1 MGHRA, CDR2 YSYEKL. The CDR3 consists of 18 residues. The CDR3 here is CASSPVPTGAVPAYEQYF. CDR3 DNA sequence: TGCGCCAGCAGCCCGGTACCGACAGGGGCCGTACCTGCCTACGAGCAGTACTTC.

This clone was observed a single time. The chain uses TRBV7-9 and TRBJ2-7, with D tentatively TRBD1 (7 bases). CDR3 length equals 15 residues. Germline CDR1 SEHNR, CDR2 FQNEAQ (reference sequence). Trimming took 5 bases from V and 0 from J, leaving 14 bases between them. The CDR3 protein is CASSNYRGLSYEQYF. In DNA form, the CDR3 reads TGTGCCAGCAGCAACTACAGGGGACTCTCCTACGAGCAGTACTTC.

The chain couples TRBV6-5 to TRBJ2-7; D perhaps matches TRBD2 (5 bases). Looked up from germline, CDR1 is MNHEY and CDR2 is SVGAGI. The V and J ends lost 0 bases and 3 bases respectively, with 12 bases between them. The CDR3 sequence is 15 residues long. The CDR3 DNA follows: TGTGCCAGCAGTTACTCGAGCGGCCTGCACTACGAGCAGTACTTC. Protein sequence: CASSYSSGLHYEQYF.

The chain combines TRBV2 with TRBJ1-3, with TRBD1 as a possible D gene (6 bases). Trimming removed 10 bases from V and 2 bases from J, with 18 bases in between. The CDR3 extends over 15 amino acids. Germline lookup yields CDR1 SNHLY and CDR2 FYNNEI. CDR3 coding DNA: TGTGCCACCCGGGTGTGGGGGCCAGCTGGAAACACCATATATTTT. It is translated as CATRVWGPAGNTIYF.

This clone was seen only once. CDR3 nucleotide sequence: TGTGCCAGCAGCTTGGGCAGCTCCTACGAGCAGTACTTC. Amino acid sequence: CASSLGSSYEQYF. This sequence joins TRBV5-6 and TRBJ2-7; the D is unclear. The CDR3 has 13 amino acids. Between the trimmed V and J ends, which lost 0 bases and 0 bases, there was a span of 4 bases. CDR1 is SGHDT and CDR2 is YYEEEE in the germline V gene.

CDR3 protein: CASSPSSGANVLTF. The CDR3 DNA sequence: TGTGCCAGCAGCCCTAGCTCTGGGGCCAACGTCCTGACTTTC. The chain links TRBV5-4 to TRBJ2-6; D is unresolved. Trimming removed 4 bases from V and 0 bases from J, with 5 bases in between. The germline V gene encodes CDR1 SGHNT and CDR2 YYREEE (reference sequence). CDR3 length: 14 residues.

This clone has just a few counts. The rearrangement uses TRBV6-6 and TRBJ1-5; no reliable D call. The germline CDR1 and CDR2 sequences are MNHNY and SVGAGI (reference sequence). V lost 0 bases and J 6 bases, leaving 9 bases between the germline ends. This CDR3 region has 14 residues. This CDR3 reads CASSYSGTGQPQHF. In DNA form, the CDR3 reads TGTGCCAGCAGTTACTCTGGTACGGGTCAGCCCCAGCATTTT.

The CDR3 region is CASGIGAGAYEQYF. CDR3 coding DNA: TGTGCCAGCGGAATTGGGGCAGGGGCTTACGAGCAGTACTTC. The V and J genes are TRBV2 and TRBJ2-7; D is perhaps TRBD1 (6 bases). The V gene lost 8 bases and the J gene lost 4 bases, with 18 bases spanning the gap. This CDR3 comprises 14 residues. CDR1 and CDR2 (germline): SNHLY, FYNNEI.

The chain links TRBV10-2 to TRBJ2-2; 9 bases line up with TRBD1. V shed 1 base, J shed 3 bases, and the junction held 9 bases outside the gene matches. The CDR3 has 18 amino acids. Germline CDR1 WSHSY, CDR2 SAAADI. In DNA, the CDR3 is TGCGCCAGCAGTGAGTGGACAGGGGCGGGATGGGACACCGGGGAGCTGTTTTTT. Translating it yields CASSEWTGAGWDTGELFF.

This clone was seen a few times. For the CDR3, the DNA is TGTGCCGCCGGAGGGAGGTGGACTGGGACGAACACCGGGGAGCTGTTTTTT. This codes for CAAGGRWTGTNTGELFF. The J gene is TRBJ2-2, the V gene TRBV30; tentative D call: TRBD2 (6 bases). The CDR3 runs to 17 residues. The V end was cut by 8 bases, the J end by 0 bases, with 22 bases between. Germline CDR1 reads GTSNPN; CDR2 reads SVGIG (reference sequence).

The rearrangement uses TRBV14 and TRBJ2-1, with a weak D call TRBD1 (6 bases). In germline, CDR1 is SGHDN, CDR2 FVKESK. The CDR3 spans 13 residues. The germline V and J ends were trimmed by 5 bases and 9 bases, with 14 bases remaining between them. CDR3 nucleotide sequence: TGTGCCAGCAGCAGCCAGGGGTTCGGTGAGCAGTTCTTC. Encoded protein: CASSSQGFGEQFF.

Note on this clone: The junction shows a germline mismatch at one end, possibly a read error. V and J are TRBV2 and TRBJ2-7; the match to TRBD2 covers 14 bases. The CDR3 has 16 residues. The germline gives CDR1 SNHLY, CDR2 FYNNEI. CDR3 sequence reads: CVSSPGLAGGSYEQYF. The CDR3 DNA reads as TGTGTCAGCAGCCCCGGACTAGCGGGAGGCTCCTACGAGCAGTACTTC.

This clone was counted a single time. The chain combines TRBV12-1 with TRBJ2-7; TRBD1, the table's D call, was not compared with the DNA. TRBV12-1 is recorded as a pseudogene. The CDR3 runs 17 residues. CDR3 sequence reads: CASSSPQGAQVSYEQYF. The CDR3 nucleotides are TGTGCCAGCAGCTCACCGCAGGGGGCGCAGGTATCCTACGAGCAGTACTTC.

This sequence joins TRBV11-2 and TRBJ2-1, with 8 positions matching TRBD2. CDR3 size: 18 residues. Germline CDR1 and CDR2: SGHAT and FQNNGV. The V segment lost 1 base and the J segment 7 bases; nucleotides outside the gene matches: 15. The CDR3 DNA is TGTGCCAGCAGCTTAGTCCCCCCGGGACTAGGCCCGGGGAATGAGCAGTTCTTC. Translating it yields CASSLVPPGLGPGNEQFF.

A few counts support this clone. The chain recombines TRBV5-5 with TRBJ2-7; D remains unclear. CDR1 SGHKS and CDR2 YYEKEE come from the germline V gene (reference sequence). Trimming took off 0 bases at V and 1 base at J, with 11 bases between the two ends. CDR3 length: 15 amino acids. CDR3 in amino acids: CASSLELQTSYEQYF. In DNA form, the CDR3 reads TGTGCCAGCAGCTTGGAATTACAGACATCCTACGAGCAGTACTTC.